This T cell receptor beta chain was recorded in a study of a mutant IDH1 vaccine in newly diagnosed glioma. About the research overall: Vaccines were first given 4-6 weeks after radiotherapy alone, or with temozolomide cycles. Treated patients comprised about 60% males and about 38% females, mean age about 40 years. Study findings and constraints: Vaccine-induced immune responses were detected in around 93% of patients.

As concerns this clone: The antigen is undetermined.

Between the trimmed V and J ends, which lost 4 bases and 5 bases, there was a span of 5 bases. The CDR3 totals 10 residues. Germline V gene sequence: CDR1 SQVTM, CDR2 ANQGSEA. The protocol was immunoSEQ multiplex PCR, while the TCRdb copy is restricted to in-frame clones and leaves out a portion. The sample records some 54,000 clones, roughly 80% being singletons. Time point meaning: week 35, safety follow-up. Topical imiquimod was applied with each vaccine dose, which held 300 ug of mutant IDH1 20-mer peptide. Donors had new IDH1-mutant astrocytomas of WHO grade 3 or 4 (ATRX-lost). V and J are TRBV29-1 and TRBJ2-5; no reliable D call. The specimen was PBMCs, collected from a glioma patient whose treatment included an IDH1 peptide vaccine. This sequence was found in a woman aged 18-29 years with glioma. For the CDR3, the DNA is TGCAGCGTTGCCCTGGAGACCCAGTACTTC. This encodes CSVALETQYF.